The 29 T cell receptor beta chains reported below all come from one sample, sequenced in a study of blood T cell repertoires in COVID-19. Using immunoSEQ multiplex PCR, the repertoire was profiled, and TCRdb retains in-frame clones only, with some absent. This sample carries some 70,000 clones, around 87% of them seen once, and the ten largest clones take roughly 8%. Sequences were obtained from peripheral blood. The receptors stem from a man aged 45 to 65 with active COVID-19.

The rearrangement links TRBV5-6 to TRBJ2-7; D remains unclear. V lost 0 bases and J lost 7, with 5 bases in between. CDR3 length: 11 amino acids. The V gene's germline CDR1 is SGHDT and CDR2 YYEEEE. The CDR3 is CASSLAEEQYF. The CDR3 coding sequence is TGTGCCAGCAGCTTGGCGGAGGAGCAGTACTTC.

V is TRBV7-3 and J is TRBJ2-7; TRBD1 matches at 10 bases. CDR3 length: 19 residues. Germline V CDR1 and CDR2: SGHTA, FQGTGA. Losses at the gene ends were 2 bases for V and 1 base for J; bases not matched to a gene: 14. The CDR3 coding sequence is TGTGCCAGCAGCTTATCCGGGACAGGGGCCTCCTCGCTATCCTACGAGCAGTACTTC. Translated: CASSLSGTGASSLSYEQYF. The variable domain in full, with the rest retrieved from reference TRBV7-3 and TRBJ2-7, is GAGVSQTPSNKVTEKGKYVELRCDPISGHTALYWYRQSLGQGPEFLIYFQGTGAADDSGLPNDRFFAVRPEGSVSTLKIQRTERGDSAVYLCASSLSGTGASSLSYEQYFGPGTRLTVT.

The chain is built from TRBV3-1 (or the pseudogene TRBV3-2) and TRBJ2-1; D is perhaps TRBD2 (6 bases). This CDR3 has 13 residues. The V end was cut by 8 bases, the J end by 7 bases, with 15 bases between. Germline-derived CDR1 and CDR2 are LGHDT and YNNKEL (reference sequence). This CDR3 is CASGYLGGNEQFF. The CDR3 DNA reads TGTGCCAGCGGGTATTTGGGGGGTAATGAGCAGTTCTTC.

This chain links TRBV2 with TRBJ2-7; D not resolved. The V and J ends lost 8 bases and 2 bases respectively, with 10 bases between them. Germline V gene lookup returns CDR1 SNHLY and CDR2 FYNNEI. The CDR3 consists of 12 residues. Here the CDR3 reads CASGTEPYEQYF. CDR3 nucleotide sequence: TGTGCCAGCGGTACAGAACCCTACGAGCAGTACTTC.

The CDR3 bases are TGTGCCAGCACCCCGGGACAGTCCACCGGGGAGCTGTTTTTT. Translated, it gives CASTPGQSTGELFF. The chain has TRBV27 and TRBJ2-2; 7 bases agree with TRBD1. The germline CDR1 and CDR2 sequences are MNHEY and SMNVEV (reference sequence). This CDR3 contains 14 residues. Unmatched junction bases numbered 6, after V lost 7 bases and J lost 4 bases.

The V call is TRBV7-2, the J call TRBJ2-7, with a tentative D call TRBD2 (6 bases). Germline V CDR1 and CDR2: SGHTA, FQGNSA. Trimming removed 5 bases from V and 6 bases from J, with 23 bases in between. The length of the CDR3 is 16 residues. The CDR3 bases are TGTGCCAGCAGCCCCGATTCGGGAGACGGAGGGCTCGAGCAGTACTTC. Translation: CASSPDSGDGGLEQYF.

The chain combines TRBV6-5 with TRBJ2-1; tentatively, D is TRBD1 (6 bases). The CDR3 sequence is 14 residues long. The germline gives CDR1 MNHEY, CDR2 SVGAGI. Between the trimmed V and J ends, which lost 6 bases and 4 bases, there was a span of 13 bases. The CDR3 protein is CASRRGHQYNEQFF. The CDR3 region has the DNA TGTGCCAGCAGGAGGGGACACCAATACAATGAGCAGTTCTTC.

The chain uses TRBV27 and TRBJ1-3, with D tentatively TRBD1 (6 bases). V was clipped by 6 bases and J by 2 bases, with 11 bases between them. Germline assignment: CDR1 MNHEY and CDR2 SMNVEV (reference sequence). This CDR3 contains 14 residues. The CDR3, as DNA: TGTGCCAGCAGGCGAACAGGGACTGGAAACACCATATATTTT. This codes for CASRRTGTGNTIYF.

The chain links TRBV19 to TRBJ2-7; TRBD1 aligns across 10 bases. J gave up 5 bases and V 3 bases, and 1 base lay outside the gene matches. The CDR3 spans 13 residues. CDR1 LNHDA and CDR2 SQIVND come from the germline V gene (reference sequence). The CDR3 nucleotides are TGTGCCAGTAGTATGACAGGGGGCCACGAGCAGTACTTC. Protein sequence: CASSMTGGHEQYF.

J is TRBJ2-5 and V is TRBV5-4, with 9 nucleotides matching TRBD2. The CDR3 has 15 amino acids. Germline V CDR1 and CDR2: SGHNT, YYREEE (reference sequence). The ends lost 3 bases at V and 4 bases at J; junction bases unmatched: 7. CDR3 coding DNA: TGTGCCAGCAGCTCAAGCGGGAGGCGGAGAGAGACCCAGTACTTC. It is translated as CASSSSGRRRETQYF.

The rearrangement uses TRBV11-2 and TRBJ2-7; maybe TRBD1 (6 bases). Trimming took 5 bases from V and 2 from J, leaving 16 bases between them. The CDR3 is 15 amino acids. Per the germline V gene, CDR1 is SGHAT and CDR2 is FQNNGV. The DNA of the CDR3 is TGTGCCAGCAGCCTAAGACAGGAGTATACCTACGAGCAGTACTTC. Its protein is CASSLRQEYTYEQYF. The full variable domain, in which reference TRBV11-2 and TRBJ2-7 provide the parts outside the CDR3, is EAGVAQSPRYKIIEKRQSVAFWCNPISGHATLYWYQQILGQGPKLLIQFQNNGVVDDSQLPKDRFSAERLKGVDSTLKIQPAKLEDSAVYLCASSLRQEYTYEQYFGPGTRLTVT.

The V and J genes are TRBV9 and TRBJ2-7, with TRBD1 identical over 7 bases. The CDR3 is 16 amino acids. Unmatched junction bases numbered 8, after V lost 0 bases and J lost 2 bases. Looked up from germline, CDR1 is SGDLS and CDR2 is YYNGEE. The CDR3 loop is CASSVDRDRLPYEQYF. CDR3 nucleotide sequence: TGTGCCAGCAGCGTAGACCGGGACAGACTACCCTACGAGCAGTACTTC.

The chain joins TRBV6-1 to TRBJ1-1; no reliable D call. The CDR3 runs 14 residues. Trimming removed 1 base from V and 3 bases from J, with 9 bases in between. Germline V CDR1 and CDR2: MNHNS, SASEGT. The CDR3 bases are TGTGCCAGCAGTGAAGTAGGTGAGGACACTGAAGCTTTCTTT. Its translation is CASSEVGEDTEAFF.

This clone was found once. This chain connects TRBV10-2 to TRBJ2-2, with TRBD2 as a possible D gene (7 bases). Trimming left V 8 bases short and J 2 bases short, with 12 bases between. The CDR3 length is 14 residues. CDR1 is WSHSY and CDR2 is SAAADI in the germline V gene. The CDR3 DNA sequence: TGCGCCAGCGGCGGGGGCGCAAACACCGGGGAGCTGTTTTTT. Its translation is CASGGGANTGELFF.

The rearrangement joins TRBV27 to TRBJ1-2, with TRBD1 matching over 7 bases. The CDR3 contains 13 residues. Germline lookup yields CDR1 MNHEY and CDR2 SMNVEV (reference sequence). V was pared by 6 bases and J by 4 bases, with 5 bases of the junction left unmatched. As DNA, the CDR3 is TGTGCCAGCAGCGAACAGGGGTCCTATGGCTACACCTTC. It is translated as CASSEQGSYGYTF.

The chain carries TRBV28 and TRBJ1-5, with 10 positions matching TRBD1. Germline V lookup: CDR1 MDHEN, CDR2 SYDVKM. CDR3 size: 13 residues. The junction had 1 base not matched to a gene; V was cut back by 5 bases and J by 6 bases. The chain's CDR3 is CASSRTGGQPQHF. CDR3 sequence (DNA): TGTGCCAGCAGTCGGACAGGGGGTCAGCCCCAGCATTTT.

The V and J genes are TRBV7-8 and TRBJ1-1, with D possibly TRBD1 on 5 matching bases. Germline CDR1 reads SGHVS; CDR2 reads FQNEAQ. The CDR3 loop spans 13 amino acids. Trimming stripped 5 bases from V and 2 bases from J, with 9 bases between. As DNA, the CDR3 is TGTGCCAGCAGCGCGACAGCAAACACTGAAGCTTTCTTT. It translates to CASSATANTEAFF.

The chain uses TRBV5-1 and TRBJ1-1, with D possibly matching TRBD1 (6 bases). Deletions cut 0 bases from V and 1 base from J, with 13 bases between. Germline V gene data show CDR1 as SGHRS and CDR2 as YFSETQ. This CDR3 is 16 amino acids long. CDR3 bases: TGCGCCAGCAGCTTGGGCTCGGGGGGCTCGAACACTGAAGCTTTCTTT. Its translation is CASSLGSGGSNTEAFF.

V and J are TRBV28 and TRBJ1-5; D unclear. Deletions cut 3 bases from V and 0 bases from J, with 12 bases between. The CDR3 spans 16 residues. The germline CDR1 and CDR2 sequences are MDHEN and SYDVKM. The CDR3 loop reads CASSFGSKASNQPQHF. The CDR3, as DNA: TGTGCCAGCAGTTTTGGTAGCAAGGCTAGCAATCAGCCCCAGCATTTT.

This clone is a singleton in its sample. The J gene is TRBJ1-2, the V gene TRBV5-6; D not resolved. V was shortened by 0 bases and J by 2 bases, with 8 bases between the two germline ends. Germline CDR1 reads SGHDT; CDR2 reads YYEEEE. The CDR3 sequence is 14 residues long. Here the CDR3 DNA reads TGTGCCAGCAGCTTGGGCGGCGGCAACTATGGCTACACCTTC. This gives the protein CASSLGGGNYGYTF.

This clone appeared a few times. The chain joins TRBV7-3 to TRBJ2-7; 9 bases fit TRBD1. With V trimmed by 0 bases and J by 4 bases, 7 bases remained unmatched. The CDR3 consists of 16 residues. Per the germline V gene, CDR1 is SGHTA and CDR2 is FQGTGA. CDR3 protein: CASSLTGTGGVYEQYF. The CDR3 coding sequence is TGTGCCAGCAGCTTAACGGGCACAGGGGGCGTATACGAGCAGTACTTC.

The rearrangement uses TRBV28 and TRBJ1-2; 12 nucleotides align to TRBD1. Trimming at V came to 4 bases and at J to 8 bases, leaving 8 bases not matched to a gene. Germline CDR1 is MDHEN and CDR2 is SYDVKM. CDR3 length equals 15 residues. The CDR3, as DNA: TGTGCCAGCAGTTCCCCCGGGACAGGGGGCGAGGGCTACACCTTC. This sequence encodes CASSSPGTGGEGYTF.

The chain carries TRBV7-3 and TRBJ2-2; a possible D gene is TRBD1 (6 bases). CDR1 and CDR2 (germline): SGHTA, FQGTGA. The CDR3 is 16 amino acids. The germline V and J ends were trimmed by 3 bases and 0 bases, with 11 bases remaining between them. The CDR3 sequence: CASSFQGTTNTGELFF. DNA for the CDR3: TGTGCCAGCAGCTTTCAAGGGACAACGAACACCGGGGAGCTGTTTTTT.

The V gene is TRBV28, the J gene TRBJ1-1; D gene unclear. CDR3 length: 15 residues. Per germline, CDR1 MDHEN and CDR2 SYDVKM. Trimming stripped 1 base from V and 2 bases from J, with 11 bases between. CDR3 sequence reads: CASSLSPRLNTEAFF. The CDR3 nucleotides are TGTGCCAGCAGTTTATCTCCGAGACTAAACACTGAAGCTTTCTTT.

The chain carries TRBV4-2 and TRBJ2-3; 12 positions agree with TRBD2. Per germline, CDR1 LGHNA and CDR2 YNFKEQ. There are 17 residues in the CDR3. With 1 base clipped from V and 6 bases from J, the junction kept 8 bases outside the gene matches. In DNA, the CDR3 is TGTGCCAGCAGCCAAGGAGCGACTAGCGGGGGTAAGGATACGCAGTATTTT. As protein: CASSQGATSGGKDTQYF.

In this sample, this clone turned up a few times. This rearrangement joins TRBV9 to TRBJ2-5; D may be TRBD1 (6 bases). The CDR3 sequence is 15 residues long. The germline gives CDR1 SGDLS, CDR2 YYNGEE. Trimming pared 0 bases from V and 7 bases from J, leaving 16 bases between. CDR3 in DNA: TGTGCCAGCAGCGTAGCGGTGGGGACCAGGGGGACCCAGTACTTC. As protein: CASSVAVGTRGTQYF.

The V gene is TRBV2, the J gene TRBJ2-1; 11 bases fit TRBD2. Germline trimming cut 6 bases from V and 5 bases from J; bases unmatched to any gene: 6. This CDR3 spans 15 amino acids. Germline V gene sequence: CDR1 SNHLY, CDR2 FYNNEI. The CDR3 coding sequence is TGTGCCAGCAGGTGGACTAGCGGGTACCACAATGAGCAGTTCTTC. Translating gives CASRWTSGYHNEQFF.

As concerns this clone: One end of the junction does not line up with germline, which may come from a read error. V is TRBV5-1 and J is TRBJ2-1, with 7 bases identical to TRBD1. This CDR3 has 15 residues. Germline values: CDR1 SGHRS, CDR2 YFSETQ. The CDR3 spells CASGLTGKGYNEQFF. In DNA, the CDR3 is TGCGCCAGCGGCTTGACAGGGAAAGGTTACAATGAGCAGTTCTTC. Based on the CDR3 plus reference TRBV5-1 and TRBJ2-1, the full variable domain is KAGVTQTPRYLIKTRGQQVTLSCSPISGHRSVSWYQQTPGQGLQFLFEYFSETQRNKGNFPGRFSGRQFSNSRSEMNVSTLELGDSALYLCASGLTGKGYNEQFFGPGTRLTVL.

This clone came up once. The V and J genes are TRBV5-6 and TRBJ2-7, with D uncertain. The germline CDR1 and CDR2 sequences are SGHDT and YYEEEE. The CDR3 extends over 15 amino acids. Between the trimmed V and J ends, which lost 2 bases and 7 bases, there was a span of 19 bases. The CDR3: CASSFGLNGPSEQYF. The DNA of the CDR3 is TGTGCCAGCAGCTTCGGGTTAAATGGCCCCTCTGAGCAGTACTTC.